This T cell receptor beta chain comes out of a study of T cells in Graves' hyperthyroidism and ophthalmopathy. General study points: Onset of ophthalmopathy came a median roughly 6.4 months after the model predicted it.

Concerning this clonotype: Its antigen remains unknown.

The source material, RNA transcripts, was used to amplify TCR beta CDR3 regions. When the TCR CDR3 underwent first-round RT-PCR, the HTBI primer set was used. TCRdb recomputed calls from the multiplex PCR reads with MiXCR, one row per CDR3 protein. Among about 350,000 distinct CDR3 sequences listed, around 18% were seen once. It was uncontrolled infection, other autoimmune disease, pregnancy or lactation that excluded patients. The CDR3 extends over 14 amino acids. Trimming removed 4 bases at V and 2 bases at J, with 12 bases between. The germline V gene has CDR1 DFQATT and CDR2 SNEGSKA (reference sequence).

J is TRBJ1-3 and V is TRBV20-1; D is possibly TRBD1 (6 bases). Material for sequencing was blood. The clonotype originates from a woman aged 40 to 50 with Graves' ophthalmopathy. As DNA, the CDR3 is TGCAGTGCTACCCTGGACAGTACTGGAAACACCATATATTTT. Translation gives CSATLDSTGNTIYF.